These T cell receptor beta chains were read from a single sample in a study of human T cells and chemical hapten exposure. Via MiXCR, TCRdb re-called the reads, giving one row per CDR3 protein. The table records about 120,000 distinct CDR3 sequences, around 9% of them present only once. Sequencing was carried out using whole blood. All receptors come from a human donor in good health. Some clones in this sample may be carry-over from other donors' samples. CDR3s include the opening cysteine and the closing phenylalanine or tryptophan. The D gene is left open where the match is weak. Clone size is given for some rows only: seen once, a few or many times, or a class if the clone is expanded.

clone_size | j_call | v_call | d_call | cdr3_nt | cdr3_aa
many | TRBJ2-1 | TRBV18 | TRBD1 | TGTGCCAGCTCACCACTGGCAGGGGGCAATGAGCAGTTCTTC | CASSPLAGGNEQFF
few | TRBJ2-1 | TRBV15 | - | TGTGCCACCAGCAGAGCCGGAGGGGGTGAGCAGTTCTTC | CATSRAGGGEQFF
few | TRBJ2-5 | TRBV29-1 | - | TGCAGCGTTGAAGATCTAATTATGCTGGACCGGTCCCAAGAGACCCAGTACTTC | CSVEDLIMLDRSQETQYF
- | TRBJ2-2 | TRBV5-4 | - | TGTGCCAGCAGCACGGCGGGACAGACCGGGGAGCTGTTTTTT | CASSTAGQTGELFF
- | TRBJ2-7 | TRBV7-9 | - | TGTGCCAGCAGCTCTTCTAGCTCCTACGAGCAGTACTTC | CASSSSSSYEQYF
many | TRBJ1-6 | TRBV4-1 | - | TGCGCCAGCAGCCAAGATCGGGGACTGAATAATTCACCCCTCCACTTT | CASSQDRGLNNSPLHF
many | TRBJ2-1 | TRBV20-1 | TRBD1 | TGCAGTGCTAGAGATTTGGGACAGGGGGAGGGTGAGCAGTTCTTC | CSARDLGQGEGEQFF
many | TRBJ2-7 | TRBV4-1 | TRBD2 | TGCGCCAGCAGCCAAGGGCTAGCGGGAAGCTCCTACGAGCAGTACTTC | CASSQGLAGSSYEQYF
few | TRBJ2-7 | TRBV6-5 | TRBD2 | TGTGCCAGCAGCCGGACTAGCGTGGCCTACGAGCAGTACTTC | CASSRTSVAYEQYF
many | TRBJ1-1 | TRBV6-6 | TRBD1 | TGTGCCAGCAGTGACAGGGGTTCTGAAGCTTTCTTT | CASSDRGSEAFF
- | TRBJ1-1 | TRBV6-5 | TRBD1 | TGTGCCAGCAGTTACGGGACAGGAATGAACACTGAAGCTTTCTTT | CASSYGTGMNTEAFF
many | TRBJ2-6 | TRBV6-6 | TRBD2 | TGTGCCAGCAGTTACTCGACCCCTAGCGGGATGGGCTCTGGGGCCAACGTCCTGACTTTC | CASSYSTPSGMGSGANVLTF
few | TRBJ2-2 | TRBV5-6 | - | TGTGCCAGCAGCAACCTCGGACACGGGAACACCGGGGAGCTGTTTTTT | CASSNLGHGNTGELFF
- | TRBJ2-1 | TRBV9 | TRBD2 | TGTGCCAGCAGCGTGGGGGACTACCGTGCCGATGAGCAGTTCTTC | CASSVGDYRADEQFF
- | TRBJ1-4 | TRBV4-3 | - | TGCGCCAGCAGCCAAGAGTGGGCAACTAATGAAAAACTGTTTTTT | CASSQEWATNEKLFF
many | TRBJ1-3 | TRBV4-1 | - | TGCGCCAGCAGCCAAGATCCGAGACACCAAATGAGCTCTGGAAACACCATATATTTT | CASSQDPRHQMSSGNTIYF
few | TRBJ1-1 | TRBV5-1 | - | TGCGCCAGCAGCCCCGGTGGGGGGCCGGGGACTGAAGCTTTCTTT | CASSPGGGPGTEAFF
many | TRBJ1-1 | TRBV18 | - | TGTGCCAGCTCACTCGTTTCTGAAGCTTTCTTT | CASSLVSEAFF
many | TRBJ1-3 | TRBV7-2 | - | TGTGCCAGCAGCTACCTCCCTTTACAGATGCGCATTGGAAACACCATATATTTT | CASSYLPLQMRIGNTIYF
- | TRBJ1-2 | TRBV6-2/TRBV6-3 | TRBD1 | TGTGCCAGCAGACAGCCGGCGTCCACCCCTCGGGACAGACATTACTATGGCTACACCTTC | CASRQPASTPRDRHYYGYTF
few | TRBJ1-1 | TRBV7-9 | - | TGTGCCAGCAGCTTCGGGACCGACTACACTGAAGCTTTCTTT | CASSFGTDYTEAFF
- | TRBJ2-7 | TRBV6-2/TRBV6-3 | - | TGTGCCAGCAGTTACTCGAAGAACAACTACTACGAGCAGTACTTC | CASSYSKNNYYEQYF
few | TRBJ1-1 | TRBV6-6 | - | TGTGCCACCGTATCTGGGACACCGAACACTGAAGCTTTCTTT | CATVSGTPNTEAFF
few | TRBJ1-1 | TRBV12-3/TRBV12-4 | - | TGTGCCAGCAGGTACGGGGAGGCGAACACTGAAGCTTTCTTT | CASRYGEANTEAFF
- | TRBJ1-1 | TRBV14 | - | TGTGCCAGCAGTGAACAGGGAAAGACTGAAGCTTTCTTT | CASSEQGKTEAFF
- | TRBJ2-7 | TRBV4-2 | - | TGTGCCAGCAGCCAAGTCGGCACGACCTACTCCTACGAGCAGTACTTC | CASSQVGTTYSYEQYF
few | TRBJ2-2 | TRBV29-1 | TRBD2 | TGCAGCGTTGGGGGACTAGCGAGTACCGGGGAGCTGTTTTTT | CSVGGLASTGELFF
- | TRBJ1-5 | TRBV19 | - | TGTGCCAGTAGTATAGACGGACGGTGGGTGAGCAATCAGCCCCAGCATTTT | CASSIDGRWVSNQPQHF
- | TRBJ2-3 | TRBV6-1 | - | TGTGCCAGCGGGGCGAGGCGTACAGATACGCAGTATTTT | CASGARRTDTQYF
many | TRBJ1-5 | TRBV29-1 | - | TGCAGCGTGGCCCTCCCAGGGGATCAGCCCCAGCATTTT | CSVALPGDQPQHF
few | TRBJ1-2 | TRBV27 | TRBD1 | TGTGCCACTTCAGGGGGGTATGGCTACACCTTC | CATSGGYGYTF
- | TRBJ2-2 | TRBV6-1 | TRBD1 | TGTGCCAGCAGTGAGGCCAGGGGGCGCGTCACCGGGGAGCTGTTTTTT | CASSEARGRVTGELFF
- | TRBJ2-7 | TRBV20-1 | TRBD1 | TGCAGTGCTCCCGGGACAGGCATTTTTAGCTCCTACGAGCAGTACTTC | CSAPGTGIFSSYEQYF
few | TRBJ2-1 | TRBV7-9 | TRBD2 | TGTGCCAGCAGAATAGCGGGAGGGAATGAGCAGTTCTTC | CASRIAGGNEQFF
- | TRBJ1-2 | TRBV6-5 | - | TGTGCCAGCAGTTACAGCCGGGGCTTGAACTATGGCTACACCTTC | CASSYSRGLNYGYTF
- | TRBJ1-5 | TRBV20-1 | TRBD1 | TGCAGTGCTAGGGACAGGGGAGGACAGCCCCAGCATTTT | CSARDRGGQPQHF
- | TRBJ2-5 | TRBV10-3 | - | TGTGCCATCAGTGGCACGGGGCCATCAAAAGAGACCCAGTACTTC | CAISGTGPSKETQYF
few | TRBJ2-7 | TRBV6-8 | TRBD1 | TGTGCCAGCTCGCCTCGGGACAGCGATACTTGGTACGAGCAGTACTTC | CASSPRDSDTWYEQYF
many | TRBJ1-5 | TRBV27 | - | TGTGCCAGCAGTTCCTCAGGGGCATATAGCAATCAGCCCCAGCATTTT | CASSSSGAYSNQPQHF
many | TRBJ1-2 | TRBV29-1 | - | TGCAGCGTTGAAGAGATGGGGAACTATGGCTACACCTTC | CSVEEMGNYGYTF